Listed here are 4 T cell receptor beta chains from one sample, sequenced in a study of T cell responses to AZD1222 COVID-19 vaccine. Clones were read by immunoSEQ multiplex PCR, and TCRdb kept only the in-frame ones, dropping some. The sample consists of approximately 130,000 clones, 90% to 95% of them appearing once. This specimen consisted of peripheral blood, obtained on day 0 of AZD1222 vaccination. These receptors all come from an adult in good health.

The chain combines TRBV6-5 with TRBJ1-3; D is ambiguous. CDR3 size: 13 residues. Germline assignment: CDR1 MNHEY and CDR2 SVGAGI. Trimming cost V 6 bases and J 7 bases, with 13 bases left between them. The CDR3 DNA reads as TGTGCCAGCAGGTCCGGGTCCCCGAACACCATATATTTT. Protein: CASRSGSPNTIYF.

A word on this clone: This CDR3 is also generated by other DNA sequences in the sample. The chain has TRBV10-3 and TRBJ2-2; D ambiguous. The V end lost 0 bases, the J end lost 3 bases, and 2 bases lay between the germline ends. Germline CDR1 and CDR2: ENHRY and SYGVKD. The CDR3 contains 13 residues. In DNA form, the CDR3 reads TGTGCCATCAGTGAGTCTTACACCGGGGAGCTGTTTTTT. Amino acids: CAISESYTGELFF.

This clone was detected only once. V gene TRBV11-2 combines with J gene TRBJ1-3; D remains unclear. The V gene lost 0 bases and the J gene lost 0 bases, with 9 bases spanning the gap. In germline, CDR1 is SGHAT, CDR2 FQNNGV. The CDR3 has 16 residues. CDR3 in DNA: TGTGCCAGCAGCTTAGATTCAGTTAGCTCTGGAAACACCATATATTTT. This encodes CASSLDSVSSGNTIYF.

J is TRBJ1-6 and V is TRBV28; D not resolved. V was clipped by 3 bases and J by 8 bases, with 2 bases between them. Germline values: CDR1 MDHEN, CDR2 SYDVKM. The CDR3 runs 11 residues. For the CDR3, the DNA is TGTGCCAGCAGTTTCCATTCACCCCTCCACTTT. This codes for CASSFHSPLHF.